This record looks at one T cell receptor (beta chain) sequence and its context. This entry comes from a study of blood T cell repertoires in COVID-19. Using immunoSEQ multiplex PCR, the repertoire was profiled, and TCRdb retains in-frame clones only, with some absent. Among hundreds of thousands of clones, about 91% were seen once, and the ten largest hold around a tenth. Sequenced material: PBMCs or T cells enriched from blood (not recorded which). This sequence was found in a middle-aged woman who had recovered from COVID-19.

In DNA, the CDR3 is TGTGCCAGCGGGCTCCCGGACAGCAACAATGAGCAGTTCTTC. Translating gives CASGLPDSNNEQFF. V gene TRBV28 combines with J gene TRBJ2-1, with a possible D match to TRBD1 (6 bases). This CDR3 has 14 amino acids. V dropped 8 bases and J dropped 5 bases, with 16 bases sitting between them. Per germline, CDR1 MDHEN and CDR2 SYDVKM. The whole variable domain, filled in from reference TRBV28 and TRBJ2-1, reads DVKVTQSSRYLVKRTGEKVFLECVQDMDHENMFWYRQDPGLGLRLIYFSYDVKMKEKGDIPEGYSVSREKKERFSLILESASTNQTSMYLCASGLPDSNNEQFFGPGTRLTVL.